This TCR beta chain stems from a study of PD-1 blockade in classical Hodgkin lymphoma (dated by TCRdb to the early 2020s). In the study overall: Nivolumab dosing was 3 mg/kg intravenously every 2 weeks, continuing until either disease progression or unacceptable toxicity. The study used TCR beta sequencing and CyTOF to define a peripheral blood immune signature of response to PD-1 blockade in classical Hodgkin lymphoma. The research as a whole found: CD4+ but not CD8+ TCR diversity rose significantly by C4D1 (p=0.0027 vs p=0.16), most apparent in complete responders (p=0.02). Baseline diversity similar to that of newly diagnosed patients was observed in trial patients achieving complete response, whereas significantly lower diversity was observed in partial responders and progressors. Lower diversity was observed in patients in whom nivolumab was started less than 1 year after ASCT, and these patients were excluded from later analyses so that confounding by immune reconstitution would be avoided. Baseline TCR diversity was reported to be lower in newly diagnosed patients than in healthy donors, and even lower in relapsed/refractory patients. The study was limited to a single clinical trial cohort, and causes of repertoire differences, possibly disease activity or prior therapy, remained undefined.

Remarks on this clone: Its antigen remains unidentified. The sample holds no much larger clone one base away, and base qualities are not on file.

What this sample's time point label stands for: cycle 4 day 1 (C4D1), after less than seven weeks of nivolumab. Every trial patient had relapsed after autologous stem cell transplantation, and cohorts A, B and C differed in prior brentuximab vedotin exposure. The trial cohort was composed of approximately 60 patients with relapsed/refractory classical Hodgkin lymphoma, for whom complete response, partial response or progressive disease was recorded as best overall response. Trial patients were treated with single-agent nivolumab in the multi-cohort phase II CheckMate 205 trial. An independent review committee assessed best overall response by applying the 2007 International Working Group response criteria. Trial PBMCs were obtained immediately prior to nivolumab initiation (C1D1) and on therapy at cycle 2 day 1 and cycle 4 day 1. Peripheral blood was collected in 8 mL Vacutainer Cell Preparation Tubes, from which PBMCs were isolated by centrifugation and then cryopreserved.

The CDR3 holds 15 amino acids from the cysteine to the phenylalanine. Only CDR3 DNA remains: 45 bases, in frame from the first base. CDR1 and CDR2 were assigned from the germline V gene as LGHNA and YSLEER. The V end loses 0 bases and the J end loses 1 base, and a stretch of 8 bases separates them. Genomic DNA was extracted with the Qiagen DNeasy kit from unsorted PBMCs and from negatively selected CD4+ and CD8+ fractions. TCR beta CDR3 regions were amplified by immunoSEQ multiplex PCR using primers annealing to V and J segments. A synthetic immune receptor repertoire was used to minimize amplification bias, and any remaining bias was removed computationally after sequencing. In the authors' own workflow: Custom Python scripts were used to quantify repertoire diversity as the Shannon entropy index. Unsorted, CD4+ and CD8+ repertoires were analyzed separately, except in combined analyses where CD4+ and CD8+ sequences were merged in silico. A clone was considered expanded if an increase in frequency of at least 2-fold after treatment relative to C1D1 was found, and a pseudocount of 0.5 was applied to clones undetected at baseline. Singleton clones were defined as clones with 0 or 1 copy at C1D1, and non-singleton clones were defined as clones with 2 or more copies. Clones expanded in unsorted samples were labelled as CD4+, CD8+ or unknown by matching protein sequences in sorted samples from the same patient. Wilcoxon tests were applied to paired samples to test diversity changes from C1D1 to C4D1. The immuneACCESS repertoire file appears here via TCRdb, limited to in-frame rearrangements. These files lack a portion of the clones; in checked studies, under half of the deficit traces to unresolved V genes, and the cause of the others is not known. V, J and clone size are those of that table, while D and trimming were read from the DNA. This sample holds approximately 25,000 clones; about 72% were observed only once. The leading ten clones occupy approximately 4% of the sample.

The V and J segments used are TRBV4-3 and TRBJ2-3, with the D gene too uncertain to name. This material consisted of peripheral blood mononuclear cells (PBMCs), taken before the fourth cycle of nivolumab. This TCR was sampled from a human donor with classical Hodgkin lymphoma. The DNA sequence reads TGCGCCAGCAGCCAAGATAGGGCTCGCACAGATACGCAGTATTTT. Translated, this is CASSQDRARTDTQYF.